One sample yielded the 15 T cell receptor beta chains listed below, sequenced in a study of T cells expressing NK-cell markers. After re-calling the 5' RACE reads, TCRdb lists one entry per CDR3 protein, DNA absent. The listing contains over 250,000 distinct CDR3 sequences. Source material: blood T cells: a sorted CD56 or NKG2C T cell subset, CD4+ or CD8+ T cells, or bulk PBMC T cells (not recorded which). These receptors all stem from a woman between 18 and 75 years old in good health.

V gene TRBV29-1 combines with J gene TRBJ1-2; TCRdb designates TRBD1, a call that cannot be tested without DNA. The CDR3 loop spans 16 amino acids. The germline V gene has CDR1 SQVTM and CDR2 ANQGSEA. The CDR3 loop reads CSVGLTRDRANYGYTF.

The V and J genes are TRBV12-3 or TRBV12-4 and TRBJ2-2; TCRdb picks TRBD2, but there is no DNA to check that call. CDR3 length equals 14 residues. This chain's CDR3 is CASSLGTRVGELFF.

The chain links TRBV6-1 to TRBJ2-7; TCRdb's D call of TRBD2 is untestable without DNA. Germline V lookup: CDR1 MNHNS, CDR2 SASEGT. The CDR3 contains 15 residues. The CDR3 reads CASRVGLAGTYEQYF.

The chain carries TRBV7-9 and TRBJ1-4. The CDR3 runs to 15 residues. Per germline, CDR1 SEHNR and CDR2 FQNEAQ (reference sequence). CDR3 loop: CASSSARDRLEKLFF.

The genes are TRBV11-1 and TRBJ2-4; the D call from TCRdb, TRBD1, cannot be confirmed without DNA. This CDR3 has 16 amino acids. Germline CDR1 reads SGHAT; CDR2 reads FQDESV (reference sequence). The CDR3 is CASSLVGQGSKNIQYF.

V and J are TRBV12-3 or TRBV12-4 and TRBJ1-2; the D gene TCRdb calls, TRBD1, cannot be checked with no DNA. This CDR3 contains 15 residues. The CDR3: CASSSLRDANYGYTF.

J is TRBJ1-3 and V is TRBV6-1; TCRdb's D call of TRBD1 is untestable without DNA. In germline, CDR1 is MNHNS, CDR2 SASEGT. This CDR3 comprises 15 residues. The CDR3 spells CASSTDRFSGNTIYF.

The gene calls are TRBV2 and TRBJ1-2; with no DNA, the TCRdb D assignment of TRBD1 cannot be verified. The germline gives CDR1 SNHLY, CDR2 FYNNEI. The CDR3 sequence is 14 residues long. The CDR3 region is CASMKQGSGYGYTF.

This chain connects TRBV20-1 to TRBJ2-5; as DNA is missing, the TRBD2 call by TCRdb cannot be tested. Germline V CDR1 and CDR2: DFQATT, SNEGSKA (reference sequence). The length of the CDR3 is 14 residues. The CDR3 protein is CSALTSGSRETQYF.

The J gene is TRBJ1-1, the V gene TRBV29-1. CDR3 length equals 12 residues. Germline V gene sequence: CDR1 SQVTM, CDR2 ANQGSEA. This CDR3 reads CSVEGLNTEAFF. The variable domain in full, with the rest retrieved from reference TRBV29-1 and TRBJ1-1, is SAVISQKPSRDICQRGTSLTIQCQVDSQVTMMFWYRQQPGQSLTLIATANQGSEATYESGFVIDKFPISRPNLTFSTLTVSNMSPEDSSIYLCSVEGLNTEAFFGQGTRLTVV.

The rearrangement uses TRBV2 and TRBJ2-5; the TRBD1 assignment by TCRdb is unverifiable without DNA. Germline values: CDR1 SNHLY, CDR2 FYNNEI. The CDR3 sequence is 14 residues long. The CDR3 is CASSETQGRETQYF.

This sequence joins TRBV10-3 and TRBJ2-2; TCRdb gives TRBD2 as the D gene, but with no DNA this cannot be confirmed. Germline CDR1 reads ENHRY; CDR2 reads SYGVKD. The CDR3 spans 13 residues. CDR3 sequence: CATDEGGTGELFF.

The rearrangement links TRBV30 to TRBJ1-1. The CDR3 spans 15 residues. Germline CDR1 GTSNPN, CDR2 SVGIG (reference sequence). The CDR3 sequence: CAWSVSPSANTEAFF.

J is TRBJ1-5 and V is TRBV21-1; checking the TCRdb D call of TRBD1 is not possible without DNA. TRBV21-1 is a recognized pseudogene. The CDR3 is 16 amino acids. The CDR3 region is CASSPRTGISNQPQHF.

This chain joins TRBV12-3 or TRBV12-4 and TRBJ1-5. This CDR3 has 14 residues. This CDR3 reads CASTRSGGNQPQHF.